The 13 T cell receptor beta chains below come from one sample, sequenced in a study of cytomegalovirus exposure and HLA in healthy donors. Vbeta (60) and Jbeta (13) primers were used in the PCR. Here immunoSEQ multiplex PCR was the method, and the copy in TCRdb shows in-frame clones only, minus some. Of some 88,000 clones listed, under 80% are singletons. Sequencing was carried out using PBMCs. All receptors derive from a woman under 40 in good health and CMV-seronegative.

As for this clone: This sample also contains other DNA sequences that code for the same CDR3. The rearrangement links TRBV2 to TRBJ1-2; 7 bases line up with TRBD1. V was clipped by 4 bases and J by 4 bases; unmatched bases: 3. Germline CDR1 is SNHLY and CDR2 is FYNNEI. CDR3 size: 13 residues. DNA of the CDR3: TGTGCCAGCAGTGGACAGGGAATCTATGGCTACACCTTC. This translates into CASSGQGIYGYTF. Full variable domain (remainder filled in from reference TRBV2 and TRBJ1-2): EPEVTQTPSHQVTQMGQEVILRCVPISNHLYFYWYRQILGQKVEFLVSFYNNEISEKSEIFDDQFSVERPDGSNFTLKIRSTKLEDSAMYFCASSGQGIYGYTFGSGTRLTVV.

CDR3 DNA sequence: TGTGCCAGCGGTCCTAACAGGGGGCACGCGGGAAACACCATATATTTT. Amino acids: CASGPNRGHAGNTIYF. The V call is TRBV27, the J call TRBJ1-3, with TRBD1 matching over 9 bases. Losses at the gene ends were 8 bases for V and 4 bases for J; bases not matched to a gene: 12. CDR3 length: 16 residues. Germline CDR1 and CDR2: MNHEY and SMNVEV (reference sequence).

J is TRBJ2-7 and V is TRBV7-8, with 7 bases fitting TRBD2. This CDR3 spans 12 amino acids. V shed 3 bases and J 6 bases; nucleotides not matched to a gene: 2. Germline V CDR1 and CDR2: SGHVS, FQNEAQ. In DNA form, the CDR3 reads TGTGCCAGCAGCTTCCGGACTAGCGAGCAGTACTTC. Protein product: CASSFRTSEQYF.

This clone has just a few counts. This rearrangement joins TRBV5-1 to TRBJ2-1; a possible D gene is TRBD2 (5 bases). CDR1 and CDR2 (germline): SGHRS, YFSETQ. CDR3 length: 13 amino acids. Trimming stripped 4 bases from V and 12 bases from J, with 17 bases between. The CDR3 spells CASSPGFGVVQFF. The CDR3 DNA reads as TGCGCCAGCAGCCCGGGCTTCGGGGTGGTGCAGTTCTTC.

The table lists this clone with a count of one. The chain joins TRBV10-3 to TRBJ1-2; D perhaps matches TRBD1 (6 bases). Looked up from germline, CDR1 is ENHRY and CDR2 is SYGVKD. The germline V and J ends were trimmed by 4 bases and 3 bases, with 9 bases remaining between them. The CDR3 length is 13 residues. The CDR3 coding sequence is TGTGCCATCAGTGTTGAGGGGGACTATGGCTACACCTTC. Translation: CAISVEGDYGYTF.

The chain links TRBV28 to TRBJ2-7, with D hard to call. This CDR3 has 14 residues. V was cut by 2 bases and J by 9 bases, with 17 bases left in between. CDR1 and CDR2 from the germline V gene are MDHEN and SYDVKM. The CDR3 region has the DNA TGTGCCAGCAGTTTAGTTGGCAGCCCAGAGGCGCAGTACTTC. It encodes CASSLVGSPEAQYF. The entire variable domain, with the rest obtained from reference TRBV28 and TRBJ2-7, is as follows: DVKVTQSSRYLVKRTGEKVFLECVQDMDHENMFWYRQDPGLGLRLIYFSYDVKMKEKGDIPEGYSVSREKKERFSLILESASTNQTSMYLCASSLVGSPEAQYFGPGTRLTVT.

The chain carries TRBV5-1 and TRBJ1-6, with 8 bases identical to TRBD1. The germline V gene encodes CDR1 SGHRS and CDR2 YFSETQ. V lost 8 bases and J lost 6; bases outside the gene matches: 7. There are 14 residues in the CDR3. DNA of the CDR3: TGCGCCAGTTCAGGGGGCGCGGGTAATTCACCCCTCCACTTT. It yields the protein CASSGGAGNSPLHF. Together with reference TRBV5-1 and TRBJ1-6, the CDR3 gives the full variable domain: KAGVTQTPRYLIKTRGQQVTLSCSPISGHRSVSWYQQTPGQGLQFLFEYFSETQRNKGNFPGRFSGRQFSNSRSEMNVSTLELGDSALYLCASSGGAGNSPLHFGNGTRLTVT.

The genes are TRBV7-9 and TRBJ2-1; TRBD1 matches at 9 bases. Looked up from germline, CDR1 is SEHNR and CDR2 is FQNEAQ (reference sequence). The CDR3 has 13 residues. Trimming cost V 10 bases and J 6 bases; bases outside gene matches: 7. CDR3 bases: TGTGCCATCCTCCGGACAGGGGTCAATGAGCAGTTCTTC. This encodes CAILRTGVNEQFF.

The chain couples TRBV19 to TRBJ1-1; no reliable D call. The V gene lost 7 bases and the J gene lost 6 bases, with 15 bases spanning the gap. The CDR3 consists of 13 residues. CDR1 and CDR2 from the germline V gene are LNHDA and SQIVND (reference sequence). The CDR3 DNA is TGTGCCAGTACCCCGGGTGGGTTGGCTGAAGCTTTCTTT. Its protein is CASTPGGLAEAFF.

This sequence joins TRBV2 and TRBJ2-1; TRBD2 agrees at 11 bases. The CDR3 covers 17 residues. Germline trimming cut 0 bases from V and 4 bases from J; bases unmatched to any gene: 5. The germline CDR1 and CDR2 sequences are SNHLY and FYNNEI. The CDR3 region has the DNA TGTGCCAGCAGTGAAGCGCTGGTAGCGGGGGGGTACAATGAGCAGTTCTTC. This translates into CASSEALVAGGYNEQFF.

This clone was counted a few times. V and J are TRBV4-3 and TRBJ2-3; D may be TRBD1 (7 bases). V was shortened by 1 base and J by 6 bases, with 14 bases between the two germline ends. Germline values: CDR1 LGHNA, CDR2 YSLEER. The CDR3 spans 15 residues. Here the CDR3 DNA reads TGCGCCAGCAGCCAAGCATCAGGGGGGAGGGATACGCAGTATTTT. Translated: CASSQASGGRDTQYF.

V and J are TRBV5-1 and TRBJ1-6; D is ambiguous. CDR3 length equals 13 residues. The germline V gene encodes CDR1 SGHRS and CDR2 YFSETQ. The ends were cut back, 4 bases at V and 8 bases at J, with 10 bases in the middle. The chain's CDR3 is CASSPGADSPLHF. For the CDR3, the DNA is TGCGCCAGCAGCCCCGGAGCGGATTCACCCCTCCACTTT.

The table lists this clone with a few counts. The rearrangement uses TRBV6-4 and TRBJ1-3, with D hard to call. The V end was cut by 7 bases, the J end by 1 base, with 14 bases between. The CDR3 is made up of 15 amino acids. Per germline, CDR1 MRHNA and CDR2 SNTAGT. The CDR3 spells CASTKEASSGNTIYF. The CDR3 bases are TGTGCCAGCACCAAAGAGGCCTCTTCTGGAAACACCATATATTTT.